The 22 T cell receptor beta chains below all came from one sample that was sequenced in a study of CD8 T cells in Susac syndrome. RNA was extracted with the RNeasy kit, and a quantity of roughly 0.5 to 1 ug was reverse transcribed using random hexamers. MiXCR, applied by TCRdb to the immunoSEQ multiplex PCR reads, yields one record per CDR3 protein. This table has about 160,000 distinct CDR3 sequences, 85% to 95% appearing once. Material for sequencing was CD4+ T cells from PBMCs. Receptors were obtained from a human donor in good health.

V is TRBV5-1 and J is TRBJ1-2, with D hard to call. Germline V gene sequence: CDR1 SGHRS, CDR2 YFSETQ. CDR3 length: 13 amino acids. Trimming took off 3 bases at V and 8 bases at J, with 14 bases between the two ends. The CDR3 loop reads CASSSSEGDGYTF. CDR3 DNA sequence: TGCGCCAGCAGCTCGTCGGAGGGTGACGGCTACACCTTC. Together with reference TRBV5-1 and TRBJ1-2, the CDR3 gives the full variable domain: KAGVTQTPRYLIKTRGQQVTLSCSPISGHRSVSWYQQTPGQGLQFLFEYFSETQRNKGNFPGRFSGRQFSNSRSEMNVSTLELGDSALYLCASSSSEGDGYTFGSGTRLTVV.

The chain joins TRBV7-3 to TRBJ1-1; possible D gene TRBD1, 6 bases. Trimming shortened V by 5 bases and J by 7 bases, and 14 bases separated the two germline ends. The CDR3 runs to 13 residues. The germline gives CDR1 SGHTA, CDR2 FQGTGA. CDR3 in amino acids: CASSEKGGIEAFF. CDR3 nucleotides: TGTGCCAGCAGCGAGAAGGGGGGGATTGAAGCTTTCTTT.

The genes are TRBV18 and TRBJ2-5; maybe TRBD1 (5 bases). There are 14 residues in the CDR3. Germline V CDR1 and CDR2: KGHSH, LQKENI. The germline V and J ends were trimmed by 2 bases and 2 bases, with 9 bases remaining between them. The chain's CDR3 is CASSPTTAQETQYF. CDR3 coding DNA: TGTGCCAGCTCACCAACGACAGCGCAAGAGACCCAGTACTTC.

The chain links TRBV3-1 to TRBJ1-5; D unresolved. V dropped 1 base and J dropped 7 bases, with 8 bases sitting between them. The CDR3 totals 13 residues. Germline loops: CDR1 LGHDT, CDR2 YNNKEL (reference sequence). CDR3 region: CASSQGSTQPQHF. CDR3 DNA: TGTGCCAGCAGCCAAGGGTCGACGCAGCCCCAGCATTTT.

The rearrangement uses TRBV4-1 and TRBJ2-4; D unresolved. The germline gives CDR1 MGHRA, CDR2 YSYEKL. The germline V and J ends were trimmed by 3 bases and 5 bases, with 14 bases remaining between them. The CDR3 covers 15 residues. This chain's CDR3 is CASSQPVVNQNIQYF. CDR3 bases: TGCGCCAGCAGCCAGCCGGTAGTAAACCAAAACATTCAGTACTTC.

The CDR3 DNA reads TGCGCCAGCAGCCCTGGGGGACTAGCGGTTAGAGAGACCCAGTACTTC. This codes for CASSPGGLAVRETQYF. The chain has TRBV5-1 and TRBJ2-5; 11 bases fit TRBD2. With 4 bases clipped from V and 4 bases from J, the junction kept 9 bases outside the gene matches. There are 16 residues in the CDR3. CDR1 is SGHRS and CDR2 is YFSETQ in the germline V gene.

V and J are TRBV18 and TRBJ1-5, with D perhaps matching TRBD1 (6 bases). CDR1 and CDR2 from the germline V gene are KGHSH and LQKENI. This CDR3 spans 13 amino acids. Trimming pared 5 bases from V and 5 bases from J, leaving 10 bases between. The CDR3 reads CASSTGQHQPQHF. The CDR3 DNA follows: TGTGCCAGCTCAACGGGACAACATCAGCCCCAGCATTTT. Looking up the rest from reference TRBV18 and TRBJ1-5 gives the full variable domain: NAGVMQNPRHLVRRRGQEARLRCSPMKGHSHVYWYRQLPEEGLKFMVYLQKENIIDESGMPKERFSAEFPKEGPSILRIQQVVRGDSAAYFCASSTGQHQPQHFGDGTRLSIL.

J is TRBJ1-1 and V is TRBV3-1; TRBD1 might be the D (6 bases). CDR1 is LGHDT, CDR2 YNNKEL, per germline (reference sequence). This CDR3 is built from 13 residues. Trimming took 3 bases from V and 5 from J, leaving 10 bases between them. This chain's CDR3 is CASSHQGGTEAFF. CDR3 coding DNA: TGTGCCAGCAGCCACCAAGGGGGGACTGAAGCTTTCTTT.

This clonotype was seen a single time. The CDR3 here is CSARDNEQFF. The CDR3 DNA sequence: TGCAGTGCTAGAGACAATGAGCAGTTCTTC. The chain uses TRBV20-1 and TRBJ2-1; D is unclear. CDR3 length: 10 residues. V lost 0 bases and J lost 6, with 0 bases in between. Looked up from germline, CDR1 is DFQATT and CDR2 is SNEGSKA (reference sequence).

The V and J genes are TRBV5-1 and TRBJ2-2; D is perhaps TRBD1 or TRBD2 (5 bases each). With 3 bases removed from V and 7 bases from J, the gap between germline ends came to 13 bases. Germline lookup yields CDR1 SGHRS and CDR2 YFSETQ. The length of the CDR3 is 14 residues. The CDR3 protein is CASSWDLFGGELFF. In DNA, the CDR3 is TGCGCCAGCAGCTGGGACCTATTCGGCGGGGAGCTGTTTTTT. Supplemented by reference TRBV5-1 and TRBJ2-2, the full variable domain reads KAGVTQTPRYLIKTRGQQVTLSCSPISGHRSVSWYQQTPGQGLQFLFEYFSETQRNKGNFPGRFSGRQFSNSRSEMNVSTLELGDSALYLCASSWDLFGGELFFGEGSRLTVL.

The gene calls are TRBV20-1 and TRBJ1-2, with 9 bases aligning to TRBD1. V lost 3 bases and J lost 8; bases outside the gene matches: 7. Germline CDR1 and CDR2: DFQATT and SNEGSKA (reference sequence). The CDR3 contains 13 residues. CDR3 in DNA: TGCAGTGCTAGGATACAGGGGGCAGGAGGCTACACCTTC. Amino acids: CSARIQGAGGYTF.

This rearrangement joins TRBV4-2 to TRBJ2-5; D is possibly TRBD1 (7 bases). The CDR3 is 14 amino acids. Trimming left V 1 base short and J 5 bases short, with 11 bases between. From germline, CDR1 is LGHNA and CDR2 YNFKEQ. The CDR3 loop reads CASSQGPGGETQYF. DNA for the CDR3: TGTGCCAGCAGCCAAGGTCCAGGGGGGGAGACCCAGTACTTC.

The gene calls are TRBV7-2 and TRBJ2-2; 7 bases are shared with TRBD1. After removal of 5 bases from V and 6 bases from J, the junction contained 6 bases not matched to a gene. Germline V gene data show CDR1 as SGHTA and CDR2 as FQGNSA. The CDR3 is 14 amino acids. The CDR3, as DNA: TGTGCCAGCAGCCCCAGGGGGACCCCCGGGGAGCTGTTTTTT. It yields the protein CASSPRGTPGELFF.

This clonotype was detected only a few times. The gene calls are TRBV7-9 and TRBJ2-7; 7 bases agree with TRBD1. V was pared by 4 bases and J by 2 bases, with 8 bases of the junction left unmatched. The germline CDR1 and CDR2 sequences are SEHNR and FQNEAQ (reference sequence). CDR3 length: 15 amino acids. CDR3 nucleotides: TGTGCCAGCAGCTCAAGGGACAGAGCACCCTACGAGCAGTACTTC. Amino acid sequence: CASSSRDRAPYEQYF.

The rearrangement links TRBV5-8 to TRBJ2-5; no reliable D call. The CDR3 totals 12 residues. The V end was cut by 5 bases, the J end by 3 bases, with 8 bases between. Germline lookup yields CDR1 SGHTS and CDR2 YDEGEE. The CDR3, as DNA: TGTGCCAGCAGTCGTGGGGAAGAGACCCAGTACTTC. It is translated as CASSRGEETQYF.

The genes are TRBV27 and TRBJ1-1, with TRBD1 matching 8 bases. The V and J ends lost 4 bases and 3 bases, in that order; junction bases with no gene match: 7. CDR3 size: 15 residues. In germline, CDR1 is MNHEY, CDR2 SMNVEV (reference sequence). The CDR3 reads CASSSPGTGHTEAFF. CDR3 nucleotide sequence: TGTGCCAGCAGTTCACCCGGGACAGGTCACACTGAAGCTTTCTTT.

J is TRBJ2-5 and V is TRBV30, with D perhaps being TRBD1 or TRBD2 (6 bases each). The CDR3 sequence is 12 residues long. Between the trimmed V and J ends, which lost 2 bases and 4 bases, there was a span of 8 bases. Germline loops: CDR1 GTSNPN, CDR2 SVGIG (reference sequence). The CDR3 DNA is TGTGCCTGGAGTACGGGGGCAGAGACCCAGTACTTC. As protein: CAWSTGAETQYF.

V usage is TRBV15 and J usage is TRBJ2-5; 9 nucleotides align to TRBD1. The germline V gene encodes CDR1 LNHNV and CDR2 YYDKDF (reference sequence). The junction had 9 bases not matched to a gene; V was cut back by 5 bases and J by 5 bases. The CDR3 is made up of 15 amino acids. The CDR3 DNA sequence: TGTGCCACCAGCCTATCCCTGGACAGGGGTGAGACCCAGTACTTC. It is translated as CATSLSLDRGETQYF.

This chain connects TRBV5-6 to TRBJ2-5, with D perhaps TRBD1 (6 bases). Germline V lookup: CDR1 SGHDT, CDR2 YYEEEE. V lost 2 bases and J 4 bases, leaving 12 bases between the germline ends. The CDR3 covers 14 residues. The CDR3 spells CASSFRDTGETQYF. DNA of the CDR3: TGTGCCAGCAGCTTCCGGGACACAGGAGAGACCCAGTACTTC.

V and J are TRBV3-1 and TRBJ2-6; the match to TRBD1 covers 11 bases. Losses at the gene ends were 4 bases for V and 0 bases for J; bases not matched to a gene: 2. From germline, CDR1 is LGHDT and CDR2 YNNKEL (reference sequence). The CDR3 contains 17 residues. The CDR3 coding sequence is TGTGCCAGCAGCCGGACAGGGGGCATCTCTGGGGCCAACGTCCTGACTTTC. It is translated as CASSRTGGISGANVLTF. Full variable domain (missing parts from reference TRBV3-1 and TRBJ2-6): DTAVSQTPKYLVTQMGNDKSIKCEQNLGHDTMYWYKQDSKKFLKIMFSYNNKELIINETVPNRFSPKSPDKAHLNLHINSLELGDSAVYFCASSRTGGISGANVLTFGAGSRLTVL.

The gene calls are TRBV20-1 and TRBJ1-1; a weak D match, TRBD1 (5 bases). V was pared by 4 bases and J by 4 bases, with 16 bases between. Germline V gene lookup returns CDR1 DFQATT and CDR2 SNEGSKA (reference sequence). The CDR3 consists of 14 residues. CDR3 sequence (DNA): TGCAGTGCTAACAAGGGGAGGATAGGCACTGAAGCTTTCTTT. Protein product: CSANKGRIGTEAFF.

For the CDR3, the DNA is TGTGCCATCAGTGTAGACAGCTATGGCTACACCTTC. Amino acids: CAISVDSYGYTF. The J gene is TRBJ1-2, the V gene TRBV10-3; weak D call: TRBD1 (5 bases). Per germline, CDR1 ENHRY and CDR2 SYGVKD. V was shortened by 4 bases and J by 4 bases, with 7 bases between the two germline ends. This CDR3 has 12 amino acids.